Sequencing of this T cell receptor beta chain was carried out in a study of blood T cell repertoires in COVID-19. Study at large: Acute and convalescent COVID-19 specimens originated in the United States, Italy and Spain. T cells, B-cell-depleted T cells, or PBMCs supplied cDNA or gDNA.

Original processing notes: Cell counts per sample came from amplifying reference gene primers. Assay used: immunoSEQ multiplex PCR; TCRdb lists only in-frame clones, some missing. The D gene and trimming were derived from the DNA, and the V and J assignments and clone size from that table. Counted here are around 200,000 clones, roughly 80% occurring once; the ten biggest clones make up 4.5% to 5.5%. The CDR3 is 14 residues long. Germline trimming cut 4 bases from V and 7 bases from J; bases unmatched to any gene: 5. CDR1 SGHRS and CDR2 YFSETQ come from the germline V gene. The clonotype comes from a human donor in a cohort sampled during active COVID-19. This rearrangement joins TRBV5-1 to TRBJ1-6, with 7 positions matching TRBD1. The sample comprised peripheral blood. In nucleotides, the CDR3 is TGCGCCAGCAGCCCTGGGACAGCCAATTCACCCCTCCACTTT. Its translation: CASSPGTANSPLHF.